Below are 10 T cell receptor beta chains sequenced from a single sample in a study of CD8 T cells in ankylosing spondylitis. Overall study findings and caveats: A TCR beta motif of fewer than ten highly homologous variants appeared characteristic of ankylosing spondylitis blood.

For these TCRs, the target antigens are not known. TCRdb reanalysed the 5' RACE reads using MiXCR and keeps one entry per CDR3 protein. The sample records a few hundred thousand distinct CDR3 sequences, less than 10% being singletons. What was sequenced was blood, either unsorted or a sorted T cell fraction (not recorded which). These receptor sequences come from a male donor with ankylosing spondylitis.

This clonotype has more than one count but fewer than ten. The genes are TRBV11-3 and TRBJ2-5; D remains unclear. Per germline, CDR1 SGHNT and CDR2 YENEEA. This CDR3 has 15 residues. The V gene lost 1 base and the J gene lost 0 bases, with 9 bases spanning the gap. The CDR3 region is CASSLGSANQETQYF. The CDR3 nucleotides are TGTGCCAGCAGCTTAGGTTCGGCTAACCAAGAGACCCAGTACTTC.

The rearrangement uses TRBV7-9 and TRBJ2-7; D may be TRBD1 or TRBD2 (6 bases each). V lost 4 bases and J 9 bases, leaving 13 bases between the germline ends. CDR1 and CDR2 from the germline V gene are SEHNR and FQNEAQ (reference sequence). This CDR3 is built from 12 residues. DNA of the CDR3: TGTGCCAGCAGCTCCACCGAGGGGGGGCAGTACTTC. This sequence encodes CASSSTEGGQYF.

This clonotype was picked up a small number of times. This chain joins TRBV12-3 or TRBV12-4 and TRBJ1-2; 7 positions match TRBD1. The CDR3 has 13 amino acids. Germline trimming cut 6 bases from V and 9 bases from J; bases unmatched to any gene: 10. This CDR3 reads CASSTDRERRYTF. CDR3 coding DNA: TGTGCCAGCAGCACAGACAGGGAACGTCGCTACACCTTC.

As to this clonotype: A junction end diverges from the germline sequence, so it may reflect a read error. CDR3 sequence reads: CASSDSGTSGYNEQFF. CDR3 sequence (DNA): TGTGCCAGCAGTGACTCCGGGACTAGCGGCTACAATGAGCAGTTCTTC. The V call is TRBV6-2 or TRBV6-3, the J call TRBJ2-1; 11 bases are a match to TRBD2. CDR3 length: 16 amino acids. Germline V gives CDR1 MNHEY, CDR2 SVGEGT.

The chain uses TRBV27 and TRBJ1-5; 10 nucleotides agree with TRBD1. J was trimmed by 4 bases and V by 5 bases; bases with no gene match: 5. There are 15 residues in the CDR3. Germline CDR1 and CDR2: MNHEY and SMNVEV (reference sequence). The CDR3 DNA reads TGTGCCAGCAGTGCCGGGACAGGGGTTAATCAGCCCCAGCATTTT. Protein product: CASSAGTGVNQPQHF.

Only a few counts were recorded for this clonotype. The chain uses TRBV12-5 and TRBJ2-3; D unresolved. The CDR3 is 13 amino acids. V shed 1 base and J shed 4 bases, with 6 bases lying between them. Germline CDR1 reads LGHNT; CDR2 reads FRNRAP. CDR3 loop: CASGLALPDTQYF. CDR3 DNA: TGTGCTAGTGGTTTGGCACTTCCAGATACGCAGTATTTT. Combining the CDR3 with reference TRBV12-5 and TRBJ2-3 gives the whole variable domain DARVTQTPRHKVTEMGQEVTMRCQPILGHNTVFWYRQTMMQGLELLAYFRNRAPLDDSGMPKDRFSAEMPDATLATLKIQPSEPRDSAVYFCASGLALPDTQYFGPGTRLTVL.

The V gene is TRBV5-1, the J gene TRBJ2-1, with 11 bases lining up with TRBD2. The germline V gene encodes CDR1 SGHRS and CDR2 YFSETQ. The V gene end was trimmed by 5 bases and the J gene end by 8 bases; junction bases not matched to a gene: 15. The CDR3 contains 17 residues. For the CDR3, the DNA is TGCGCCAGCAGTATTACTAGCGGGAGCGCTGGGCCTTATGAGCAGTTCTTC. The encoded protein is CASSITSGSAGPYEQFF. Using reference TRBV5-1 and TRBJ2-1 for the parts outside the CDR3, the full variable domain is KAGVTQTPRYLIKTRGQQVTLSCSPISGHRSVSWYQQTPGQGLQFLFEYFSETQRNKGNFPGRFSGRQFSNSRSEMNVSTLELGDSALYLCASSITSGSAGPYEQFFGPGTRLTVL.

The CDR3 loop reads CASRPQGWTSGDEQFF. The CDR3 DNA reads TGTGCCAGCAGACCACAGGGTTGGACTAGCGGGGATGAGCAGTTCTTC. This chain uses TRBV6-2 or TRBV6-3 with TRBJ2-1; TRBD2 agrees at 12 bases. The length of the CDR3 is 16 residues. J gave up 8 bases and V 6 bases, and 11 bases lay outside the gene matches. CDR1 and CDR2 from the germline V gene are MNHEY and SVGEGT.

This clonotype came up a few times. The rearrangement joins TRBV3-1 to TRBJ1-1; 8 bases line up with TRBD1. Germline V lookup: CDR1 LGHDT, CDR2 YNNKEL (reference sequence). V was pared by 5 bases and J by 1 base, with 3 bases of the junction left unmatched. This CDR3 is built from 14 residues. The CDR3 loop reads CASSDRGENTEAFF. The CDR3 DNA sequence: TGTGCCAGCAGCGACAGGGGCGAGAACACTGAAGCTTTCTTT.

This clonotype came up many times. This rearrangement joins TRBV6-1 to TRBJ1-5; the match to TRBD1 covers 8 bases. CDR3 length equals 14 residues. Germline lookup yields CDR1 MNHNS and CDR2 SASEGT. V was pared by 4 bases and J by 4 bases, with 3 bases of the junction left unmatched. Here the CDR3 reads CASSARGLNQPQHF. The CDR3 region has the DNA TGTGCCAGCAGTGCCAGGGGGCTGAATCAGCCCCAGCATTTT.